The clone carrying this T cell receptor beta chain was found a few times. The entry originates in a study of blood T cell repertoires in COVID-19. Across the whole study: Italy, Spain and the United States were the sources of the convalescent and acute COVID-19 samples.

TCRdb's copy holds only in-frame clones and misses some; the assay was immunoSEQ multiplex PCR. The sample consists of about 150,000 clones, 78% of them appearing once. Sequenced input: peripheral blood. The source is a woman of 80 years or more with acute or convalescent COVID-19.

The CDR3 DNA reads TGTGCCAGCAGCCCAGGGGAGTGGAACACCGGGGAGCTGTTTTTT. Translation gives CASSPGEWNTGELFF. The chain is built from TRBV21-1 and TRBJ2-2; the table names TRBD1, a call not compared with the DNA. TRBV21-1 is a documented pseudogene. The CDR3 has 15 amino acids.